A single sample gave rise to the 24 T cell receptor beta chains below, sequenced in a study of Ad26.COV2.S vaccination and SARS-CoV-2 variants. Documented treatment: 15 to 20 received Ad26.COV2.S at low or high dose, single or two shots; several received placebo; per-sample allocation not given. Sampling was done on day 63 after the first vaccine or placebo injection. Measured with immunoSEQ multiplex PCR; TCRdb has only the in-frame clones, and not every one. The repertoire consists of roughly 300,000 clones, with roughly 90% occurring once and the leading ten covering about 10%. Material: peripheral blood, obtained in a trial of Ad26.COV2.S vaccine versus placebo. These receptors all come from a person between 18 and 60 years old who received the Ad26.COV2.S COVID-19 vaccine or a placebo.

The genes are TRBV10-3 and TRBJ2-1; TRBD1 is a possible D gene (6 bases). The CDR3 consists of 16 residues. Germline V CDR1 and CDR2: ENHRY, SYGVKD. V dropped 3 bases and J dropped 0 bases, with 12 bases sitting between them. The CDR3 is CAISDSGTNSYNEQFF. The CDR3 DNA reads TGTGCCATCAGTGATTCCGGGACAAACTCCTACAATGAGCAGTTCTTC.

This clone was seen a few times. CDR3 amino acids: CASSLESGTPNTEAFF. CDR3 sequence (DNA): TGTGCCAGCAGCTTAGAGTCCGGGACACCGAACACTGAAGCTTTCTTT. V usage is TRBV11-2 and J usage is TRBJ1-1; D is perhaps TRBD1 (6 bases). CDR1 is SGHAT and CDR2 is FQNNGV in the germline V gene. Between the trimmed V and J ends, which lost 0 bases and 1 base, there was a span of 12 bases. The CDR3 covers 16 residues.

The rearrangement joins TRBV4-1 to TRBJ1-1; perhaps TRBD1 as D (6 bases). The CDR3 has 16 residues. Germline V CDR1 and CDR2: MGHRA, YSYEKL. The V end lost 3 bases, the J end lost 0 bases, and 14 bases lay between the germline ends. The CDR3 sequence: CASSHAATGLNTEAFF. The CDR3 DNA is TGCGCCAGCAGCCACGCTGCGACAGGACTGAACACTGAAGCTTTCTTT.

This clone was counted once. The V call is TRBV18, the J call TRBJ1-1; perhaps TRBD1 as D (5 bases). From germline, CDR1 is KGHSH and CDR2 LQKENI. Trimming took off 5 bases at V and 1 base at J, with 17 bases between the two ends. This CDR3 comprises 16 residues. The CDR3 DNA sequence: TGTGCCAGCTCATCCGGCTTAGTTCAGGGGAACACTGAAGCTTTCTTT. It specifies CASSSGLVQGNTEAFF.

The V and J genes are TRBV5-1 and TRBJ1-1; TRBD1 might be the D (5 bases). CDR3 length: 14 amino acids. V lost 4 bases and J 6 bases, leaving 16 bases between the germline ends. In germline, CDR1 is SGHRS, CDR2 YFSETQ. CDR3 sequence: CASSQDTSRPEAFF. The CDR3 nucleotides are TGCGCCAGCAGCCAGGACACCTCCAGGCCTGAAGCTTTCTTT.

This chain joins TRBV3-1 (or the pseudogene TRBV3-2) and TRBJ2-5; TRBD1 matches 9 bases. CDR3 length: 15 amino acids. V lost 4 bases to trimming and J lost 5 bases; unmatched junction nucleotides: 8. Germline CDR1 is LGHDT and CDR2 is YNNKEL (reference sequence). CDR3 coding DNA: TGTGCCAGCAGCCGCAACAGGGGGCGCGCGGAGACCCAGTACTTC. Translating it yields CASSRNRGRAETQYF.

The rearrangement links TRBV19 to TRBJ1-2; 7 bases match TRBD1. The ends lost 7 bases at V and 3 bases at J; junction bases unmatched: 8. CDR3 length: 14 amino acids. Germline V gene lookup returns CDR1 LNHDA and CDR2 SQIVND (reference sequence). As DNA, the CDR3 is TGTGCCAGTAAGGAAGAGGGGGCCGACTATGGCTACACCTTC. Residues: CASKEEGADYGYTF. Full variable domain (outside the CDR3, taken from reference TRBV19 and TRBJ1-2): DGGITQSPKYLFRKEGQNVTLSCEQNLNHDAMYWYRQDPGQGLRLIYYSQIVNDFQKGDIAEGYSVSREKKESFPLTVTSAQKNPTAFYLCASKEEGADYGYTFGSGTRLTVV.

The rearrangement joins TRBV7-2 to TRBJ2-3, with D perhaps assigned TRBD1 or TRBD2 (5 bases each). V was cut by 2 bases and J by 5 bases, with 11 bases left in between. The CDR3 is 14 residues long. Germline CDR1 reads SGHTA; CDR2 reads FQGNSA. CDR3 sequence (DNA): TGTGCCAGCAGCTTATACTCAGGGAGAGATACGCAGTATTTT. It codes for CASSLYSGRDTQYF.

This clone was observed a handful of times. The genes are TRBV10-3 and TRBJ2-3, with 9 positions matching TRBD2. Germline V gene lookup returns CDR1 ENHRY and CDR2 SYGVKD. V lost 8 bases and J lost 0; bases outside the gene matches: 9. This CDR3 spans 16 amino acids. CDR3 sequence (DNA): TGTGCCATCGGGGTAGCGGGAGCCTCTAGCACAGATACGCAGTATTTT. This gives the protein CAIGVAGASSTDTQYF.

The genes are TRBV5-1 and TRBJ2-5; D remains ambiguous. The ends were cut back, 0 bases at V and 5 bases at J, with 8 bases in the middle. This CDR3 contains 13 residues. Germline V CDR1 and CDR2: SGHRS, YFSETQ. CDR3 DNA: TGCGCCAGCAGCTTGGGGACCGGGGAGACCCAGTACTTC. Translated, it gives CASSLGTGETQYF. The variable domain in full, completed from reference TRBV5-1 and TRBJ2-5, reads KAGVTQTPRYLIKTRGQQVTLSCSPISGHRSVSWYQQTPGQGLQFLFEYFSETQRNKGNFPGRFSGRQFSNSRSEMNVSTLELGDSALYLCASSLGTGETQYFGPGTRLLVL.

This clone was seen a single time. The chain recombines TRBV4-1 with TRBJ1-6, with D maybe TRBD1 (5 bases). V was trimmed by 1 base and J by 9 bases, leaving 16 bases between them. Per the germline V gene, CDR1 is MGHRA and CDR2 is YSYEKL. CDR3 length equals 16 residues. As DNA, the CDR3 is TGCGCCAGCAGCCAAGTGGGGAGACAGCGAGGTTCACCCCTCCACTTT. Translating it yields CASSQVGRQRGSPLHF.

V is TRBV19 and J is TRBJ2-7; tentatively, D is TRBD1 (6 bases). The germline gives CDR1 LNHDA, CDR2 SQIVND (reference sequence). CDR3 length equals 14 residues. V was cut by 3 bases and J by 5 bases, with 14 bases left in between. Written as DNA, the CDR3 is TGTGCCAGTAGTATTGTTCTGGGGGCCCACGAGCAGTACTTC. Its translation: CASSIVLGAHEQYF.

In this sample, this clone turned up a few times. The chain links TRBV7-3 to TRBJ1-6; D is undetermined. The CDR3 covers 15 residues. Germline V gene sequence: CDR1 SGHTA, CDR2 FQGTGA. With 1 base removed from V and 5 bases from J, the gap between germline ends came to 9 bases. CDR3 in DNA: TGTGCCAGCAGCTTAAGACAAGGAAATAATTCACCCCTCCACTTT. Translating it yields CASSLRQGNNSPLHF.

V and J are TRBV7-6 and TRBJ2-1; D could derive from TRBD1 or TRBD2 (5 bases each). The CDR3 length is 11 residues. CDR1 and CDR2 (germline): SGHVS, FNYEAQ. The ends were cut back, 5 bases at V and 10 bases at J, with 9 bases in the middle. For the CDR3, the DNA is TGTGCCAGCAGCGGGGGTTACGAGCAGTTCTTC. Protein sequence: CASSGGYEQFF. Full variable domain (remainder filled in from reference TRBV7-6 and TRBJ2-1): GAGVSQSPRYKVTKRGQDVALRCDPISGHVSLYWYRQALGQGPEFLTYFNYEAQQDKSGLPNDRFSAERPEGSISTLTIQRTEQRDSAMYRCASSGGYEQFFGPGTRLTVL.

The genes are TRBV25-1 and TRBJ1-1, with TRBD1 identical over 7 bases. With V trimmed by 7 bases and J by 11 bases, 13 bases remained unmatched. The CDR3 sequence is 13 residues long. Germline values: CDR1 MGHDK, CDR2 SYGVNS. The CDR3 is CASTLGTVEAAFF. CDR3 nucleotides: TGTGCCAGCACCCTGGGGACAGTCGAAGCCGCTTTCTTT.

V and J are TRBV7-9 and TRBJ2-3; no clear D. The V end was cut by 8 bases, the J end by 4 bases, with 13 bases between. This CDR3 comprises 13 residues. Germline V lookup: CDR1 SEHNR, CDR2 FQNEAQ (reference sequence). CDR3: CASRVEVADTQYF. CDR3 coding DNA: TGTGCCAGCCGCGTAGAAGTCGCAGATACGCAGTATTTT.

This clone appeared a few times. The chain recombines TRBV19 with TRBJ1-3, with 8 bases lining up with TRBD1. Germline V gene sequence: CDR1 LNHDA, CDR2 SQIVND (reference sequence). The CDR3 loop spans 17 amino acids. Germline trimming cut 3 bases from V and 0 bases from J; bases unmatched to any gene: 7. The CDR3 bases are TGTGCCAGTAGTATCTCGGGACAGGCGGTCTCTGGAAACACCATATATTTT. Protein: CASSISGQAVSGNTIYF.

The chain couples TRBV4-2 to TRBJ1-1; maybe TRBD1 (6 bases). This CDR3 contains 16 residues. Germline V gives CDR1 LGHNA, CDR2 YNFKEQ. V dropped 6 bases and J dropped 1 base, with 18 bases sitting between them. CDR3 nucleotides: TGTGCCAGCAGTCGCCTCGGGGGGCCCGAGAACACTGAAGCTTTCTTT. It translates to CASSRLGGPENTEAFF.

This clone was detected only once. V and J are TRBV5-5 and TRBJ1-2; perhaps TRBD1 as D (5 bases). V dropped 0 bases and J dropped 5 bases, with 14 bases sitting between them. Germline CDR1 reads SGHKS; CDR2 reads YYEKEE (reference sequence). This CDR3 comprises 15 residues. The CDR3 region has the DNA TGTGCCAGCAGCTTGGAGGGGATCCCCAAATATGGCTACACCTTC. It specifies CASSLEGIPKYGYTF.

The chain carries TRBV5-6 and TRBJ2-7, with 11 positions matching TRBD2. V lost 4 bases to trimming and J lost 4 bases; unmatched junction nucleotides: 10. CDR1 is SGHDT and CDR2 is YYEEEE in the germline V gene. This CDR3 spans 16 amino acids. The DNA of the CDR3 is TGTGCCAGCAGCGAAGATAGCGGGGGGGCCTTTTACGAGCAGTACTTC. Encoded protein: CASSEDSGGAFYEQYF. Full variable domain (outside the CDR3, taken from reference TRBV5-6 and TRBJ2-7): DAGVTQSPTHLIKTRGQQVTLRCSPKSGHDTVSWYQQALGQGPQFIFQYYEEEERQRGNFPDRFSGHQFPNYSSELNVNALLLGDSALYLCASSEDSGGAFYEQYFGPGTRLTVT.

The V call is TRBV3-1 (or the pseudogene TRBV3-2), the J call TRBJ1-1, with D unresolved. Trimming cost V 3 bases and J 7 bases, with 6 bases left between them. The germline gives CDR1 LGHDT, CDR2 YNNKEL (reference sequence). CDR3 length equals 11 residues. Here the CDR3 DNA reads TGTGCCAGCAGCCAGTCCCTTGAAGCTTTCTTT. Amino acid sequence: CASSQSLEAFF.

The V call is TRBV19, the J call TRBJ1-5, with D unresolved. Germline CDR1 reads LNHDA; CDR2 reads SQIVND (reference sequence). V shed 2 bases and J shed 5 bases, with 13 bases lying between them. The CDR3 length is 15 residues. In DNA form, the CDR3 reads TGTGCCAGTAGTATACCTGGGGAGCACCATCAGCCCCAGCATTTT. This encodes CASSIPGEHHQPQHF.

V gene TRBV28 combines with J gene TRBJ1-1; TRBD1 aligns across 9 bases. The germline V gene encodes CDR1 MDHEN and CDR2 SYDVKM. This CDR3 is 15 amino acids long. After removal of 2 bases from V and 4 bases from J, the junction contained 5 bases not matched to a gene. The CDR3 DNA follows: TGTGCCAGCAGTTTAGGGGACAGGGCCGGCACTGAAGCTTTCTTT. Translated: CASSLGDRAGTEAFF.

The chain couples TRBV3-1 (or the pseudogene TRBV3-2) to TRBJ2-7; the D call may be TRBD1 or TRBD2 (5 bases each). Germline V CDR1 and CDR2: LGHDT, YNNKEL (reference sequence). V was shortened by 4 bases and J by 0 bases, with 13 bases between the two germline ends. The CDR3 extends over 15 amino acids. The CDR3 DNA reads as TGTGCCAGCAGCCCACGGGGCCTAAACTCCTACGAGCAGTACTTC. This encodes CASSPRGLNSYEQYF.